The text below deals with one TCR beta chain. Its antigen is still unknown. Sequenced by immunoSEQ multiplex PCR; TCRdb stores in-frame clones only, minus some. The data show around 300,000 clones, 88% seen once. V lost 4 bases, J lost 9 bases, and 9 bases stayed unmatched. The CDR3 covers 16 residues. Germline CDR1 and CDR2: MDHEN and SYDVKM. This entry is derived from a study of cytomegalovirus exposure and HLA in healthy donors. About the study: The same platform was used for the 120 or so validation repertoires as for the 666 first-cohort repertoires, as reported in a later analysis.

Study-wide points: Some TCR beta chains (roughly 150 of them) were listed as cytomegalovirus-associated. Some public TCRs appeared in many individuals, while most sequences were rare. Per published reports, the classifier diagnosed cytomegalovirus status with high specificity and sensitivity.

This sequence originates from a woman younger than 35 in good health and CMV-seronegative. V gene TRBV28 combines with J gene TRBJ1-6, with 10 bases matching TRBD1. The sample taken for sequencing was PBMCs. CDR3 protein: CASSSPMGQGSSPLHF. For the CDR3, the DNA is TGTGCCAGCAGTTCACCTATGGGACAGGGGAGTTCACCCCTCCACTTT.